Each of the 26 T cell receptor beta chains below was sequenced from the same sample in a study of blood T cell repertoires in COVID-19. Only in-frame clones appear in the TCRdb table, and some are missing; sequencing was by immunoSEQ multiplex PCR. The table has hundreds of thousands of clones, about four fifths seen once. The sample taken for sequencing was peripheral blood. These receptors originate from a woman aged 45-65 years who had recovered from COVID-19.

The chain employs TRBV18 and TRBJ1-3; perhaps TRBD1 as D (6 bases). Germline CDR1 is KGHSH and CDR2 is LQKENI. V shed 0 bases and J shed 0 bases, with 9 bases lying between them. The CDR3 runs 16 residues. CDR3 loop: CASSPPDSISGNTIYF. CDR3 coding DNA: TGTGCCAGCTCACCACCGGACAGTATCTCTGGAAACACCATATATTTT.

CDR3 nucleotide sequence: TGTGCCAGCTCAATCACAGGGGGCGCGGACACCATATATTTT. This translates into CASSITGGADTIYF. The chain is built from TRBV18 and TRBJ1-3; TRBD1 aligns across 9 bases. The trim removed 5 bases at V and 8 bases at J, leaving 7 bases unmatched. Germline V lookup: CDR1 KGHSH, CDR2 LQKENI. This CDR3 region has 14 residues. Drawing the rest from reference TRBV18 and TRBJ1-3, the complete variable domain is NAGVMQNPRHLVRRRGQEARLRCSPMKGHSHVYWYRQLPEEGLKFMVYLQKENIIDESGMPKERFSAEFPKEGPSILRIQQVVRGDSAAYFCASSITGGADTIYFGEGSWLTVV.

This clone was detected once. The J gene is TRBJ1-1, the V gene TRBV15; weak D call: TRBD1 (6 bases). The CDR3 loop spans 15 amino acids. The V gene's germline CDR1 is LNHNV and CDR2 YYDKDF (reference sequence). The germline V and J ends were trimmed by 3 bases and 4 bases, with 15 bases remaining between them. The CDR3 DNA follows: TGTGCCACCAGCAGGGGACAAACCTCGGCCACTGAAGCTTTCTTT. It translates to CATSRGQTSATEAFF.

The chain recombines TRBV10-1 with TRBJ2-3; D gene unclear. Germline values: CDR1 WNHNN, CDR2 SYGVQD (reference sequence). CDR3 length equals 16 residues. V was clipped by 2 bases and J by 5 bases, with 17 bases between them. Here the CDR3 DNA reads TGCGCCAGCAGTGAGATGGGTTTCGGGTCGGAAGATACGCAGTATTTT. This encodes CASSEMGFGSEDTQYF.

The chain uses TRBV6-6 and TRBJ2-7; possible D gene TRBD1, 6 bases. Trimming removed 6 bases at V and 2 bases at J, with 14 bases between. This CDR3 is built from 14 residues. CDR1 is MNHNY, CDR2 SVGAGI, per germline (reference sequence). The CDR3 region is CASRNREDPYEQYF. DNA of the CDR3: TGTGCCAGCAGGAACAGGGAAGACCCCTACGAGCAGTACTTC.

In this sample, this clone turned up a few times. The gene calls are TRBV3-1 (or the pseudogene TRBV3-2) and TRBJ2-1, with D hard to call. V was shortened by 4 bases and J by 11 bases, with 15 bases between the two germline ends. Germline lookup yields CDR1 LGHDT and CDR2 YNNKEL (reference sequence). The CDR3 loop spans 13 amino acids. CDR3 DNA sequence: TGTGCCAGCAGCCCCCTACCGGCGGCCAAGCAGTTCTTC. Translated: CASSPLPAAKQFF.

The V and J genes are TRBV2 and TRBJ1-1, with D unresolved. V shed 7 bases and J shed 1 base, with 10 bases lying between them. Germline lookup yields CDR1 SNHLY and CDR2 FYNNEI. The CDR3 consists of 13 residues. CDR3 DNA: TGTGCCAGCAACAGCAGTCCGAACACTGAAGCTTTCTTT. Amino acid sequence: CASNSSPNTEAFF.

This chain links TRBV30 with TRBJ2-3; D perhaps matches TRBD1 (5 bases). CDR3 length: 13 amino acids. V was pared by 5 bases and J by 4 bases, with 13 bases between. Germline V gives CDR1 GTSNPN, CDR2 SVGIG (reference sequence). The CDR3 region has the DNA TGTGCCTGGGCTTTATTACAGGCAGATACGCAGTATTTT. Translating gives CAWALLQADTQYF.

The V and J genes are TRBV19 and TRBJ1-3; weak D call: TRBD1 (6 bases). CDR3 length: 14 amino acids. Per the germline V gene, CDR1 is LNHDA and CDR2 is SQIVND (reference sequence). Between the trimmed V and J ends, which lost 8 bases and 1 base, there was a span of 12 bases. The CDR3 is CASLRTASGNTIYF. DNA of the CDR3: TGTGCCAGTCTCCGGACAGCGTCTGGAAACACCATATATTTT.

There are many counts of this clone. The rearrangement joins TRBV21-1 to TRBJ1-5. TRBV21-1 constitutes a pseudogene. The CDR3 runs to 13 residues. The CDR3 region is CASSPSLHQPQHF. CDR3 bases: TGTGCCAGCAGCCCGTCCCTTCATCAGCCCCAGCATTTT.

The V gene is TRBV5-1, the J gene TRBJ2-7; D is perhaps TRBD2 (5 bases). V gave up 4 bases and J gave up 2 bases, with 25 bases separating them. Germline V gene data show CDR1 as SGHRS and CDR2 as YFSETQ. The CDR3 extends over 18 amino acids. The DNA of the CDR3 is TGCGCCAGCAGCGCCTCCTCCCGGCGGGCAGTCGTCGCCTACGAGCAGTACTTC. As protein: CASSASSRRAVVAYEQYF.

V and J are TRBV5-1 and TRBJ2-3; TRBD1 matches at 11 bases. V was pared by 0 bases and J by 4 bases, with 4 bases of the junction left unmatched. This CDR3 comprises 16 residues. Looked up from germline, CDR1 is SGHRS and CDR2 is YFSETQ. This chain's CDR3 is CASSLDGTGGPDTQYF. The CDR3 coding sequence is TGCGCCAGCAGCTTGGACGGGACAGGGGGGCCAGATACGCAGTATTTT. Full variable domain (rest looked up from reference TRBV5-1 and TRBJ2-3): KAGVTQTPRYLIKTRGQQVTLSCSPISGHRSVSWYQQTPGQGLQFLFEYFSETQRNKGNFPGRFSGRQFSNSRSEMNVSTLELGDSALYLCASSLDGTGGPDTQYFGPGTRLTVL.

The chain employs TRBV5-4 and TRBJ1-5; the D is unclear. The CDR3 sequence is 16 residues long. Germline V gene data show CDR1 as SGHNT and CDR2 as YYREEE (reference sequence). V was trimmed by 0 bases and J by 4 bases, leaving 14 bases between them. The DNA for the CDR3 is TGTGCCAGCAGCTTGGGTCCCCTAGGGAGTAATCAGCCCCAGCATTTT. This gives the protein CASSLGPLGSNQPQHF.

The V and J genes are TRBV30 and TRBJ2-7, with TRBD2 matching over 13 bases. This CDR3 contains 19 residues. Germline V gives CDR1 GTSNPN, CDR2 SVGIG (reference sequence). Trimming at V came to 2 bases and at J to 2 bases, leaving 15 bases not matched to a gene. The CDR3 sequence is CAWSPTSGRSRQLTYEQYF. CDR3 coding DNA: TGTGCCTGGAGTCCGACTAGCGGGAGGTCCCGACAACTAACCTACGAGCAGTACTTC.

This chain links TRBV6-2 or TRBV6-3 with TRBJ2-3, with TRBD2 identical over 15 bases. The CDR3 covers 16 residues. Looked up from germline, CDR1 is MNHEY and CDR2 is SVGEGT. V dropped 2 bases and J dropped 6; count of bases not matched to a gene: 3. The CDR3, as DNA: TGTGCCAGCAGTTACGGTGGACTAGCGGGAGGGGATACGCAGTATTTT. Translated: CASSYGGLAGGDTQYF.

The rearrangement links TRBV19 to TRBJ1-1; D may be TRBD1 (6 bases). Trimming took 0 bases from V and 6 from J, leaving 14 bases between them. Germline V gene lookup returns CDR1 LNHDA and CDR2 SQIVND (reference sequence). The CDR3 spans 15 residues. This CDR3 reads CASSIDGTGRSEAFF. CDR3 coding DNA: TGTGCCAGTAGTATAGACGGCACAGGGAGATCTGAAGCTTTCTTT. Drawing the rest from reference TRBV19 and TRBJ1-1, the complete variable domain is DGGITQSPKYLFRKEGQNVTLSCEQNLNHDAMYWYRQDPGQGLRLIYYSQIVNDFQKGDIAEGYSVSREKKESFPLTVTSAQKNPTAFYLCASSIDGTGRSEAFFGQGTRLTVV.

In DNA, the CDR3 is TGTGCCAGCAGTTACGGAGGGCCGGGGTATGAGCAGTTCTTC. Its protein product is CASSYGGPGYEQFF. V is TRBV6-5 and J is TRBJ2-1; TRBD2 is a possible D gene (6 bases). V was clipped by 2 bases and J by 8 bases, with 13 bases between them. In germline, CDR1 is MNHEY, CDR2 SVGAGI. CDR3 length: 14 amino acids.

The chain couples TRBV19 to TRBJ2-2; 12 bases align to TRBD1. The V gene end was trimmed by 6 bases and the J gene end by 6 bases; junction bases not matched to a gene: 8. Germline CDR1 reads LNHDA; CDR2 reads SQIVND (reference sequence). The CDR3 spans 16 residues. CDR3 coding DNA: TGTGCCAGTAGGTATCCGGGACAGGGGGCGTCCGGGGAGCTGTTTTTT. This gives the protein CASRYPGQGASGELFF.

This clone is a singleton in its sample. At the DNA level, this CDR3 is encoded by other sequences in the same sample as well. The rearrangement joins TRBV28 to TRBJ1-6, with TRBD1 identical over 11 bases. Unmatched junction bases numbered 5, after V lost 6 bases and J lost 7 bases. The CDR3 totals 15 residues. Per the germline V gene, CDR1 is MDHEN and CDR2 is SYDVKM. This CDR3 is CASSPGTGGNSPLHF. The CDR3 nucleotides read TGTGCCAGCAGCCCCGGGACAGGGGGAAATTCACCCCTCCACTTT.

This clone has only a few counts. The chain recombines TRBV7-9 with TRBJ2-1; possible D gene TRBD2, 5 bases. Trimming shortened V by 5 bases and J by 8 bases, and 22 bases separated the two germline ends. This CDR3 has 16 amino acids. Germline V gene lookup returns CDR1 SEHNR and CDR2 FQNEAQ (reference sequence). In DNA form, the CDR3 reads TGTGCCAGCAGCCCTCTTGGGAGAGGGAGCCGCGATGAGCAGTTCTTC. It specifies CASSPLGRGSRDEQFF.

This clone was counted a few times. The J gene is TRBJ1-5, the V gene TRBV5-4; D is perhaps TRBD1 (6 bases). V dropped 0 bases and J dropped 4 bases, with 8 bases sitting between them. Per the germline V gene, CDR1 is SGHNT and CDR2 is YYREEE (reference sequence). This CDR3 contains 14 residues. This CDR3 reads CASSLGGLNQPQHF. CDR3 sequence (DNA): TGTGCCAGCAGCTTGGGGGGGCTAAATCAGCCCCAGCATTTT.

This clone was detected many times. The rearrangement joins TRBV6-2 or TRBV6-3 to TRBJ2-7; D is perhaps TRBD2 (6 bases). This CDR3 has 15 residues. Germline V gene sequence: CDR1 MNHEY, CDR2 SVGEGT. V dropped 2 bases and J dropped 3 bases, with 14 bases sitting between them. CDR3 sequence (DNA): TGTGCCAGCAGTTACGAGGCGGGAAAGGGCTACGAGCAGTACTTC. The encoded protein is CASSYEAGKGYEQYF.

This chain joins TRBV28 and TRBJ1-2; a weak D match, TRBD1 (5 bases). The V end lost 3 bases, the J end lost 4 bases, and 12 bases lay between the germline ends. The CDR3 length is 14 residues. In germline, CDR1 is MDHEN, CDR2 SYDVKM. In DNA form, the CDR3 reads TGTGCCAGCAGTTTGGGGGGTGGAAGCTATGGCTACACCTTC. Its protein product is CASSLGGGSYGYTF.

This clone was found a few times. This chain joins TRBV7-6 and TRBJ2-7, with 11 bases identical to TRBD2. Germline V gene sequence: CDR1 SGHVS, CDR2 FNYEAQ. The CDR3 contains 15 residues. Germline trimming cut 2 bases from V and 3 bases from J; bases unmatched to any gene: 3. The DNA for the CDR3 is TGTGCCAGCAGCTTAACTAGCGGGAGTGTCTACGAGCAGTACTTC. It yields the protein CASSLTSGSVYEQYF.

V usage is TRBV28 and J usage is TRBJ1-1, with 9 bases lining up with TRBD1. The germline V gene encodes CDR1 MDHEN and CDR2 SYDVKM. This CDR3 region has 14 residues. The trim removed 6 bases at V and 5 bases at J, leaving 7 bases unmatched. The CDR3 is CASRPGQGMTEAFF. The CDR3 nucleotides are TGTGCCAGCAGACCCGGACAGGGGATGACTGAAGCTTTCTTT. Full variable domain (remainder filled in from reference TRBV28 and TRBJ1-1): DVKVTQSSRYLVKRTGEKVFLECVQDMDHENMFWYRQDPGLGLRLIYFSYDVKMKEKGDIPEGYSVSREKKERFSLILESASTNQTSMYLCASRPGQGMTEAFFGQGTRLTVV.

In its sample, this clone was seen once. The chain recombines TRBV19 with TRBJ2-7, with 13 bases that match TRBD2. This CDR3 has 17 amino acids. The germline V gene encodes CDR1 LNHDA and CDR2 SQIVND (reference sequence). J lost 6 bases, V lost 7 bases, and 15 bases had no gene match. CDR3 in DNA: TGTGCCAGTACCGGTTCGCGGACTAGCGGGAGTCTGGGCGAGCAGTACTTC. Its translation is CASTGSRTSGSLGEQYF.